This TCR beta chain stems from a study of blood T cell repertoires in COVID-19. Study summary: Sites in the United States, Italy and Spain provided acute and convalescent COVID-19 samples.

The CDR3 runs 18 residues. The junction had 14 bases not matched to a gene; V was cut back by 6 bases and J by 8 bases. Germline CDR1 and CDR2: WSHSY and SAAADI. Enrollees, about 18 to 95 years old, lived in 25 or so US areas. Participant-reported clinical history was the basis for cohort assignment. This clone was found a few times. In the original processing: Reference gene primers were amplified, and this amplification served to estimate nucleated cell counts. The method was immunoSEQ multiplex PCR; TCRdb's version includes in-frame clones alone and lacks a portion of them. V, J and clone size were drawn from that table, and D and trimming were deduced from the DNA. The sample carries some 200,000 clones, roughly 84% recorded once.

The V call is TRBV10-2, the J call TRBJ1-6; 12 positions match TRBD1. This receptor was identified in a man aged 25 to 45 in a cohort exposed to, infected with or recovered from COVID-19 (not recorded which). Sample: PBMCs or T cells enriched from blood (not recorded which). CDR3 sequence reads: CASREPGQGARMDSPLHF. The CDR3 DNA sequence: TGCGCCAGCAGAGAACCGGGACAGGGGGCCCGAATGGATTCACCCCTCCACTTT.